Shown below are 9 T cell receptor beta chains from a single sample sequenced in a study of early T cells in non-severe SARS-CoV-2 infection. MiXCR, run by TCRdb on the 5' RACE reads, gives a single entry per CDR3 protein. The data hold tens of thousands of distinct CDR3 sequences, with roughly an eighth observed a single time. Here the sequenced sample was whole blood, taken at baseline. Receptors originate from an adult who was a healthcare worker with PCR-confirmed SARS-CoV-2 infection or an uninfected control (not recorded which).

This clonotype appeared a few times. This chain uses TRBV7-2 with TRBJ2-2; perhaps TRBD2 as D (5 bases). Trimming removed 4 bases from V and 2 bases from J, with 14 bases in between. Germline loops: CDR1 SGHTA, CDR2 FQGNSA. The CDR3 contains 16 residues. The CDR3 DNA sequence: TGTGCCAGCAGCTGGCGCGGGCAGTCAAACACCGGGGAGCTGTTTTTT. It yields the protein CASSWRGQSNTGELFF.

This clonotype was observed a few times. This sequence joins TRBV20-1 and TRBJ2-1; 8 positions match TRBD2. The CDR3 totals 14 residues. Trimming at V came to 0 bases and at J to 2 bases, leaving 0 bases not matched to a gene. Per germline, CDR1 DFQATT and CDR2 SNEGSKA (reference sequence). CDR3 bases: TGCAGTGCTAGAGAGGGACTAGCCTACAATGAGCAGTTCTTC. This translates into CSAREGLAYNEQFF.

On this clonotype itself: Sequence at one end of the junction differs from germline and may be a read error. The chain combines TRBV18 with TRBJ2-5; a possible D gene is TRBD2 (6 bases). The CDR3 extends over 15 amino acids. Germline CDR1 KGHSH, CDR2 LQKENI. In nucleotides, the CDR3 is TGTGTCAGCTCACCACCCGGCGGGAAACAGGAGACCCAGTACTTC. It codes for CVSSPPGGKQETQYF.

J is TRBJ1-1 and V is TRBV20-1; D may be TRBD1 (5 bases). Trimming pared 1 base from V and 1 base from J, leaving 7 bases between. The CDR3 consists of 13 residues. Germline V gives CDR1 DFQATT, CDR2 SNEGSKA (reference sequence). The CDR3 loop is CSARVGENTEAFF. The CDR3 DNA follows: TGCAGTGCTAGAGTAGGGGAGAACACTGAAGCTTTCTTT.

This clonotype has only a few counts. This chain joins TRBV10-3 and TRBJ2-2, with D possibly TRBD1 on 5 matching bases. The CDR3 extends over 14 amino acids. With 8 bases removed from V and 0 bases from J, the gap between germline ends came to 10 bases. Germline assignment: CDR1 ENHRY and CDR2 SYGVKD. The CDR3 coding sequence is TGTGCCATCTCCGAGACAGCGAACACCGGGGAGCTGTTTTTT. It yields the protein CAISETANTGELFF.

This clonotype was seen at least ten times. This chain links TRBV7-9 with TRBJ2-1, with D possibly matching TRBD2 (6 bases). The ends were cut back, 5 bases at V and 5 bases at J, with 16 bases in the middle. Germline CDR1 SEHNR, CDR2 FQNEAQ (reference sequence). This CDR3 is 15 amino acids long. The CDR3 nucleotides read TGTGCCAGCAGCCCCCACGGGGACTTAGACAATGAGCAGTTCTTC. Translation: CASSPHGDLDNEQFF.

The rearrangement uses TRBV28 and TRBJ2-7; 9 bases map to TRBD1. Trimming cost V 4 bases and J 5 bases; bases outside gene matches: 9. Per germline, CDR1 MDHEN and CDR2 SYDVKM. The CDR3 has 15 residues. CDR3 nucleotide sequence: TGTGCCAGCAGTTCTTTAGGGACAGGGATCCACGAGCAGTACTTC. Translating it yields CASSSLGTGIHEQYF.

This clonotype was counted many times. The chain joins TRBV19 to TRBJ1-1; D might be TRBD1 (6 bases). Germline V gives CDR1 LNHDA, CDR2 SQIVND (reference sequence). The CDR3 runs to 14 residues. Trimming shortened V by 3 bases and J by 3 bases, and 11 bases separated the two germline ends. The CDR3 loop reads CASSMGGRYTEAFF. The DNA of the CDR3 is TGTGCCAGTAGTATGGGGGGCCGTTACACTGAAGCTTTCTTT.

This clonotype was counted only a few times. The genes are TRBV2 and TRBJ2-5; 9 bases agree with TRBD1. The germline CDR1 and CDR2 sequences are SNHLY and FYNNEI. CDR3 length: 14 amino acids. V lost 4 bases to trimming and J lost 5 bases; unmatched junction nucleotides: 5. CDR3 region: CASSVRQGGETQYF. The CDR3 DNA sequence: TGTGCCAGCAGTGTCCGACAGGGGGGGGAGACCCAGTACTTC.